Reported below is one TCR beta chain. This sample is drawn from a study of blood T cells in healthy people across ages. Alongside a J-beta primer mix, a sample-barcoded 5' primer served in a second PCR lasting 7 to 11 cycles. TCRdb used MiXCR to reprocess the 5' RACE reads, holding one entry per CDR3 protein. The sample yields around 1,900,000 distinct CDR3 sequences, about two fifths seen once. Germline CDR1 SQVTM, CDR2 ANQGSEA. The CDR3 runs to 15 residues. The V end was cut by 5 bases, the J end by 0 bases, with 13 bases between. Every donor provided 9.5 to 10 milliliters of peripheral blood. This receptor was taken from a human donor in good health. The chain joins TRBV29-1 to TRBJ1-4; D call uncertain. The source material was blood. CDR3 loop: CSVTALLATNEKLFF. CDR3 sequence (DNA): TGCAGCGTTACTGCCCTTCTGGCAACTAATGAAAAACTGTTTTTT.